The rows below give T cell receptor beta chains drawn from one sample of a study of blood T cell repertoires in COVID-19. The assay was immunoSEQ multiplex PCR, and TCRdb's table has in-frame clones only and misses some. The table records about 210,000 clones, approximately 86% of them present only once. Sample: PBMCs or T cells enriched from blood (not recorded which). The receptors derive from a man aged 18 to 30 with acute COVID-19. CDR3s include the opening cysteine and the closing phenylalanine or tryptophan. A D gene is named only where the DNA matches it firmly. Clone sizes are given selectively: once, few, many, or a class where the clone is expanded.

size: .; D: TRBD1; V: TRBV28; J: TRBJ1-4; DNA: TGTGCCAGCAGTTTATTCCAGGGGGCACCGGGAAATGAAAAACTGTTTTTT; CDR3: CASSLFQGAPGNEKLFF
size: .; D: TRBD1; V: TRBV29-1; J: TRBJ1-2; DNA: TGCAGCGTTGATGGGACAGACTATGGCTACACCTTC; CDR3: CSVDGTDYGYTF
size: once; D: TRBD2; V: TRBV11-2; J: TRBJ2-3; DNA: TGTGCCAGCACCAAGGGTAGCGGGTTGGGCGGCACAGATACGCAGTATTTT; CDR3: CASTKGSGLGGTDTQYF
size: .; D: .; V: TRBV6-6; J: TRBJ2-7; DNA: TGTGCCAGCAGTTACGCTAGGAGAAACGAGCAGTACTTC; CDR3: CASSYARRNEQYF
size: .; D: .; V: TRBV6-5; J: TRBJ1-2; DNA: TGTGCCAGCAGTTACTCGGGGGGGAACTATGGCTACACCTTC; CDR3: CASSYSGGNYGYTF
size: .; D: TRBD1; V: TRBV6-2/TRBV6-3; J: TRBJ2-2; DNA: TGTGCCAGCAGTTACAGGGGGCGCGGATACACCGGGGAGCTGTTTTTT; CDR3: CASSYRGRGYTGELFF
size: .; D: .; V: TRBV7-9; J: TRBJ2-1; DNA: TGTGCCAGCAGCTTAGATACAGGAGAGCAGTTCTTC; CDR3: CASSLDTGEQFF
size: .; D: .; V: TRBV5-8; J: TRBJ2-5; DNA: TGTGCCAGCAGCTTGGCTTTGGGGCAGCAAGAGACCCAGTACTTC; CDR3: CASSLALGQQETQYF
size: .; D: TRBD1; V: TRBV11-2; J: TRBJ2-1; DNA: TGTGCCAGCACCGTAGACAGGGTCGGTGAGCAGTTCTTC; CDR3: CASTVDRVGEQFF
size: .; D: TRBD1; V: TRBV10-3; J: TRBJ1-1; DNA: TGTGCCATCAGGGCCGCGACAGGGATAAACACTGAAGCTTTCTTT; CDR3: CAIRAATGINTEAFF
size: .; D: TRBD1; V: TRBV27; J: TRBJ1-5; DNA: TGTGCCAGCAGTTTTACAGGACAGGCCAATCAGCCCCAGCATTTT; CDR3: CASSFTGQANQPQHF
size: .; D: .; V: TRBV25-1; J: TRBJ2-7; DNA: TGTGCCAGCAGTGACCGCTCCTACGAGCAGTACTTC; CDR3: CASSDRSYEQYF
size: .; D: .; V: TRBV18; J: TRBJ2-5; DNA: TGTGCCAGCTCACCCCGGGGTTTAGGGGAGACCCAGTACTTC; CDR3: CASSPRGLGETQYF
size: .; D: .; V: TRBV7-3; J: TRBJ1-6; DNA: TGTGCCAGCAGCCCCGCCTTGGCGGGTTCACCCCTCCACTTT; CDR3: CASSPALAGSPLHF
size: few; D: TRBD1; V: TRBV6-5; J: TRBJ2-7; DNA: TGTGCCAGCAACCCAGTGGACAGGGGCTACGAGCAGTACTTC; CDR3: CASNPVDRGYEQYF
size: .; D: TRBD1; V: TRBV28; J: TRBJ2-5; DNA: TGTGCCCTCTCGGACAGGGTGGGCCAAGAGACCCAGTACTTC; CDR3: CALSDRVGQETQYF
size: .; D: .; V: TRBV30; J: TRBJ1-6; DNA: TGTGCCTGGAGTGTGTTGGGGAGCTCCTATAATTCACCCCTCCACTTT; CDR3: CAWSVLGSSYNSPLHF
size: once; D: .; V: TRBV12-5; J: TRBJ2-2; DNA: TGTGCTAGTGGTTTCCAAGGGGGAGCGAACACCGGGGAGCTGTTTTTT; CDR3: CASGFQGGANTGELFF
size: .; D: TRBD2; V: TRBV4-1; J: TRBJ2-1; DNA: TGCGCCAGCAGCCTAGCCTTTCTTGGCGGGAGAAACAATGAGCAGTTCTTC; CDR3: CASSLAFLGGRNNEQFF
size: once; D: TRBD1; V: TRBV5-1; J: TRBJ2-7; DNA: TGCGCCAGCAGCTTGTGGACAGGGGGGAACGAGCAGTACTTC; CDR3: CASSLWTGGNEQYF
size: .; D: TRBD1; V: TRBV28; J: TRBJ1-2; DNA: TGTGCCAGCAGTACAGGACAGGGAACTAACTATGGCTACACCTTC; CDR3: CASSTGQGTNYGYTF
size: .; D: .; V: TRBV28; J: TRBJ2-7; DNA: TGTGCCAGCAGTTCTCTTCATCGCTACTACGAGCAGTACTTC; CDR3: CASSSLHRYYEQYF
size: .; D: .; V: TRBV5-1; J: TRBJ1-5; DNA: TGCGCCAGCAGCTTGTTTGGAGATAGCAATCAGCCCCAGCATTTT; CDR3: CASSLFGDSNQPQHF
size: once; D: .; V: TRBV18; J: TRBJ2-7; DNA: TGTGCCAGCTCAGAACGAAGGGGGTCCTACGAGCAGTACTTC; CDR3: CASSERRGSYEQYF
size: few; D: .; V: TRBV23-1; J: TRBJ2-7; DNA: TGCGCCAGCAGTCAATCGCGGTTATGCAGCTACGAGCAGTACTTC; CDR3: CASSQSRLCSYEQYF
size: .; D: .; V: TRBV5-1; J: TRBJ2-2; DNA: TGCGCCAGCAGCAGAATATACGGGGACACCGGGGAGCTGTTTTTT; CDR3: CASSRIYGDTGELFF
size: once; D: .; V: TRBV12-3/TRBV12-4; J: TRBJ2-1; DNA: TGTGCCAGCAGTGATGGGCTAAGTGAGCAGTTCTTC; CDR3: CASSDGLSEQFF
size: .; D: TRBD1; V: TRBV13; J: TRBJ2-7; DNA: TGTGCCAGCAGCTCCGTCGGACAGGGTGGGTACGAGCAGTACTTC; CDR3: CASSSVGQGGYEQYF
size: .; D: .; V: TRBV27; J: TRBJ2-7; DNA: TGTGCCAGCAGTTCCAGGGGTTTGTACGAGCAGTACTTC; CDR3: CASSSRGLYEQYF
size: .; D: TRBD2; V: TRBV2; J: TRBJ2-5; DNA: TGTGCCAGCAGGCCAGGACTAGCGCAAGAGACCCAGTACTTC; CDR3: CASRPGLAQETQYF
size: .; D: .; V: TRBV4-1; J: TRBJ1-6; DNA: TGCGCCAGCAGCCATTTCCCACGGGAGGGGAATTCACCCCTCCACTTT; CDR3: CASSHFPREGNSPLHF
size: .; D: TRBD1; V: TRBV2; J: TRBJ2-7; DNA: TGTGCCAGCAGGGGACAGGGTGACGAGCAGTACTTC; CDR3: CASRGQGDEQYF
size: few; D: .; V: TRBV11-2; J: TRBJ2-1; DNA: TGTGCCAGCAGCTTAGTTCGAGCGGGGCAGTTCTTC; CDR3: CASSLVRAGQFF
size: .; D: .; V: TRBV15; J: TRBJ2-5; DNA: TGTGCCACCAGCAGAGGACAGCCTCTCCAAGAGACCCAGTACTTC; CDR3: CATSRGQPLQETQYF
size: .; D: .; V: TRBV28; J: TRBJ2-7; DNA: TGTGCCAGCAGTTTAAAGAGAGGCGAGCAGTACTTC; CDR3: CASSLKRGEQYF
size: .; D: .; V: TRBV19; J: TRBJ2-7; DNA: TGTGCCAGTACCCCAGACCGGAACTACGGCGAGCAGTACTTC; CDR3: CASTPDRNYGEQYF
size: once; D: TRBD1; V: TRBV4-2; J: TRBJ2-2; DNA: TGTGCCAGCAGCCAAGATTTAGGGACAGGGGCGAACACCGGGGAGCTGTTTTTT; CDR3: CASSQDLGTGANTGELFF
size: .; D: TRBD1; V: TRBV30; J: TRBJ2-4; DNA: TGTGCCTACCAGACAGGGGGGAAAAACATTCAGTACTTC; CDR3: CAYQTGGKNIQYF
size: .; D: TRBD2; V: TRBV6-5; J: TRBJ2-7; DNA: TGTGCCAGCAGGACGGCCGGGACTAGCGTCCACGAGCAGTACTTC; CDR3: CASRTAGTSVHEQYF